What follows is one T cell receptor beta chain and its context. No antigen is known for it. The junction had 4 bases not matched to a gene; V was cut back by 5 bases and J by 4 bases. The CDR3 extends over 14 amino acids. CDR1 is SGHTA, CDR2 FQGNSA, per germline. Vbeta (60) and Jbeta (13) primers were used in the PCR. Here immunoSEQ multiplex PCR was the method, and the copy in TCRdb shows in-frame clones only, minus some. The sample records about 140,000 clones, 73% being singletons. The sample belongs to a study of cytomegalovirus exposure and HLA in healthy donors. Study-wide results and limits: Most TCR sequences proved rare, with some public TCRs found in many donors.

The sequence was collected from a human donor in good health. The chain links TRBV7-2 to TRBJ1-2; 10 bases map to TRBD1. The sample comprised PBMCs. The CDR3 is CASSPRQGAYGYTF. CDR3 nucleotide sequence: TGTGCCAGCAGCCCCCGACAGGGGGCCTATGGCTACACCTTC.